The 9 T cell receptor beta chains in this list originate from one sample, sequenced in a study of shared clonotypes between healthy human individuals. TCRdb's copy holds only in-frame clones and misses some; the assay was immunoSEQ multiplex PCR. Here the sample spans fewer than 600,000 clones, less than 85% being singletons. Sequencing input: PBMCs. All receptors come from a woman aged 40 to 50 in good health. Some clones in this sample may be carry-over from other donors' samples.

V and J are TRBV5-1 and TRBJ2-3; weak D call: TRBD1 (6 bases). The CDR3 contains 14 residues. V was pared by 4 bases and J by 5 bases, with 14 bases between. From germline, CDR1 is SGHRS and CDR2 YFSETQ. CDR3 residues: CASSEQGWVDTQYF. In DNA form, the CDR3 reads TGCGCCAGCAGCGAACAGGGCTGGGTAGATACGCAGTATTTT.

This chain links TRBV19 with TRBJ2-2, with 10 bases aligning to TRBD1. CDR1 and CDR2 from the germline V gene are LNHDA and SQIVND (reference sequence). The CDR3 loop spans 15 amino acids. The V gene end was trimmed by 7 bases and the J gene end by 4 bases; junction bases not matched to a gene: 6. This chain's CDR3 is CASKGGTGATGELFF. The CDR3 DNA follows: TGTGCCAGTAAGGGCGGGACAGGGGCCACCGGGGAGCTGTTTTTT.

The CDR3 DNA sequence: TGCGCCAGCAGCTTGGCGAACGCTGATGAGCAGTTCTTC. Its protein is CASSLANADEQFF. The chain links TRBV5-1 to TRBJ2-1; D call uncertain. V lost 0 bases and J 8 bases, leaving 9 bases between the germline ends. The CDR3 totals 13 residues. Germline V gene data show CDR1 as SGHRS and CDR2 as YFSETQ.

CDR3 in DNA: TGTGCCAGCAGTTACTCGGGGATGTATGAGCAGTTCTTC. Translating gives CASSYSGMYEQFF. The J gene is TRBJ2-1, the V gene TRBV6-6; D unresolved. V lost 0 bases to trimming and J lost 8 bases, with 8 bases between them. Germline CDR1 is MNHNY and CDR2 is SVGAGI (reference sequence). The CDR3 runs 13 residues.

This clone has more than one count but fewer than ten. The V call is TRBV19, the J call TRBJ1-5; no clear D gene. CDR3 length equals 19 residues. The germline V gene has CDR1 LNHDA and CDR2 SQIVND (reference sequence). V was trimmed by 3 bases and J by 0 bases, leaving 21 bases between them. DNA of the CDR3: TGTGCCAGTAGTATCTTTGGCGGTCGGGGATCAAATAGCAATCAGCCCCAGCATTTT. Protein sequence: CASSIFGGRGSNSNQPQHF.

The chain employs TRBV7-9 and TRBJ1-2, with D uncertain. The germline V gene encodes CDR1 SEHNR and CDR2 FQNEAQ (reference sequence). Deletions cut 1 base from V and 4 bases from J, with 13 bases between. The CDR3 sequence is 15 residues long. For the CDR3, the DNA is TGTGCCAGCAGCTTAGGGGAGGGTTTATCCTATGGCTACACCTTC. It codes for CASSLGEGLSYGYTF.

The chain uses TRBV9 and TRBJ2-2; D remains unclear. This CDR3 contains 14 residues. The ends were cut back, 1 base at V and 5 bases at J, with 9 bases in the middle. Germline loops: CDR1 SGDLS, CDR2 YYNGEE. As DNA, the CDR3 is TGTGCCAGCAGCGTAACCCCGGATACCGGGGAGCTGTTTTTT. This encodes CASSVTPDTGELFF.

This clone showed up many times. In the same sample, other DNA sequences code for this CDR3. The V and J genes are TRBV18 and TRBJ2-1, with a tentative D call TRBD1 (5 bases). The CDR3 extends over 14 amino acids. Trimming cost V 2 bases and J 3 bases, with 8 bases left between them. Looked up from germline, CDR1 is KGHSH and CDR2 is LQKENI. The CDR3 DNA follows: TGTGCCAGCTCACCAGGAGACAGCTACAATGAGCAGTTCTTC. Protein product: CASSPGDSYNEQFF.

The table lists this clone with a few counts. CDR3 region: CASSLVKDTEAFF. CDR3 nucleotides: TGTGCCAGCAGTTTAGTGAAGGACACTGAAGCTTTCTTT. The J gene is TRBJ1-1, the V gene TRBV27; D not resolved. The CDR3 has 13 amino acids. The germline CDR1 and CDR2 sequences are MNHEY and SMNVEV (reference sequence). V was clipped by 2 bases and J by 3 bases, with 7 bases between them.